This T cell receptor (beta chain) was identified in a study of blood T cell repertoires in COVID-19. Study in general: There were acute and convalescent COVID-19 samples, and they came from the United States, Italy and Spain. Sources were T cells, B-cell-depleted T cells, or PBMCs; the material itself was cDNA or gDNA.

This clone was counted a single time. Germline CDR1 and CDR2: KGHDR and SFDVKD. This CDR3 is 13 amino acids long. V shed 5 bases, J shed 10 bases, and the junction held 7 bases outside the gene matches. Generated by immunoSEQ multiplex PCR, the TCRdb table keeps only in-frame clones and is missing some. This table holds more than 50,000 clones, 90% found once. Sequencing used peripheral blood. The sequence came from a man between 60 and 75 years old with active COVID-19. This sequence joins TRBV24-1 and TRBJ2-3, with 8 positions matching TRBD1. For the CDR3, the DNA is TGTGCCACCAGTGTCTCGACGGACAGGGCGCAGTATTTT. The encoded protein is CATSVSTDRAQYF.